This T cell receptor beta chain originates from a study of CD8 T cells in Susac syndrome. Findings and caveats of the study: In its TCR sequencing and HLA analysis, the study acknowledged that the number of individuals was relatively small.

About this clonotype itself: Antigen unknown.

The CDR3 covers 13 residues. Trimming pared 7 bases from V and 0 bases from J, leaving 7 bases between. Germline CDR1 is MNHNY and CDR2 is SVGAGI (reference sequence). With random hexamers, roughly 0.45 to 1 ug RNA was reverse transcribed. It was immunoSEQ multiplex PCR that amplified TCR beta CDR3 across 54 Vbeta and 13 Jbeta. TCRdb re-called the immunoSEQ multiplex PCR reads through MiXCR, storing one row per CDR3 protein. The table records 150,000 or so distinct CDR3 sequences, roughly 94% of them present only once. Each multiple sclerosis control was a treatment-naive patient with relapsing-remitting disease that was either stable or active.

The J gene is TRBJ1-5, the V gene TRBV6-6; TRBD1 is a possible D gene (6 bases). Sequencing used CD4+ T cells from PBMCs. This clonotype was obtained from a human donor with multiple sclerosis. CDR3 nucleotides: TGTGCCAGCAACAGGGATAGCAATCAGCCCCAGCATTTT. It codes for CASNRDSNQPQHF.